A selection of T cell receptor beta chains follows, all from one sample in a study of cytomegalovirus exposure and HLA in healthy donors. Produced via immunoSEQ multiplex PCR; TCRdb's table is partial and in-frame only. The table includes approximately 300,000 clones, approximately 86% detected once. The sequencing input was PBMCs. Receptors were obtained from a woman aged 25 to 39 in good health and CMV-seropositive. CDR3s include the opening cysteine and the closing phenylalanine or tryptophan. D genes are given only for firm matches. Clone size, where shown, is once, few, many, or a class for clones that have expanded.

size	J	D	V	DNA	CDR3
-	TRBJ1-1	TRBD1	TRBV30	TGTGCCTGGAGTCGACAGGGGACCACTGAAGCTTTCTTT	CAWSRQGTTEAFF
-	TRBJ2-6	-	TRBV7-9	TGTGCCAGCAGTCCCTTAGTCTCTGGGGCCAACGTCCTGACTTTC	CASSPLVSGANVLTF
-	TRBJ1-1	-	TRBV2	TGTGCCAGCAGCGGACAGTGGAACACTGAAGCTTTCTTT	CASSGQWNTEAFF
-	TRBJ1-1	-	TRBV6-6	TGTGCCAGCAGTTACGATGGCAGACTGAAACCCGAAGCTTTCTTT	CASSYDGRLKPEAFF
-	TRBJ1-5	-	TRBV7-2	TGTGCCAGCAGCTTAAACGGTGATCAGCCCCAGCATTTT	CASSLNGDQPQHF
-	TRBJ1-5	-	TRBV6-1	TGTGCCAGCAGTGAAGTCCAGGGTTTGGATCAGCCCCAGCATTTT	CASSEVQGLDQPQHF
few	TRBJ1-2	TRBD1	TRBV29-1	TGCAGCGTTGTGGGGACAGTCTATGGCTACACCTTC	CSVVGTVYGYTF
-	TRBJ1-3	-	TRBV2	TGTGCCAGCAGCCCCGGACGGTCTTTCGAAATAGCGGACCGAAACACCATATATTTT	CASSPGRSFEIADRNTIYF
-	TRBJ2-7	-	TRBV29-1	TGCAGCGTTGTGGTCAGGACCCCCTACGAGCAGTACTTC	CSVVVRTPYEQYF
few	TRBJ1-2	-	TRBV7-9	TGTGCCAGCAGCTTAATGCAGTTGAACTATGGCTACACCTTC	CASSLMQLNYGYTF
-	TRBJ2-1	TRBD2	TRBV4-1	TGCGCCAGCAGCCGCGAGGGACTAGCGGGAAATTACAATGAGCAGTTCTTC	CASSREGLAGNYNEQFF
-	TRBJ1-5	-	TRBV28	TGTGCCAGCAGTTTATACGGCGGGAACAATCAGCCCCAGCATTTT	CASSLYGGNNQPQHF
once	TRBJ2-3	TRBD2	TRBV29-1	TGCAGCGTTGTTGCGGGGGGCCGTGATACGCAGTATTTT	CSVVAGGRDTQYF
-	TRBJ2-7	-	TRBV9	TGTGCCAGCAGCGTAGGGACGGGGGCACCTTACGAGCAGTACTTC	CASSVGTGAPYEQYF
-	TRBJ1-6	-	TRBV6-1	TGTGCCAGCAGTGAAGATGCCAGTTATAATTCACCCCTCCACTTT	CASSEDASYNSPLHF
-	TRBJ2-7	-	TRBV27	TGTGCCAGCAGTCCCAACCTATCGCGGGAGCAGTACTTC	CASSPNLSREQYF
few	TRBJ2-1	-	TRBV11-2	TGTGCCAGCAGCTTAGATCGATATGTCCCGGACAGTTTCTTC	CASSLDRYVPDSFF
few	TRBJ1-5	-	TRBV2	TGTGCCAGCAGTGAGAGCAATCAGCCCCAGCATTTT	CASSESNQPQHF
-	TRBJ1-5	TRBD1	TRBV4-1	TGCGCCAGCAGCCAAGATCCGGGACAGAGTAGCAATCAGCCCCAGCATTTT	CASSQDPGQSSNQPQHF
-	TRBJ1-5	TRBD1	TRBV28	TGTGCCAGCAGTTTCGAGGGGCTAAAAACTCGGGACAGGGGGGTCCATCAGCCCCAGCATTTT	CASSFEGLKTRDRGVHQPQHF
-	TRBJ1-1	-	TRBV5-1	TGCGCCAGCAGTCAAAACACTGAAGCTTTCTTT	CASSQNTEAFF
-	TRBJ2-2	-	TRBV2	TGTGCCAGCAGTTCCGGGGTGAAATTCACCGGGGAGCTGTTTTTT	CASSSGVKFTGELFF
once	TRBJ2-7	-	TRBV6-6	TGTGCCACCAACCGCGAGCGGGACACCTACGAGCAGTACTTC	CATNRERDTYEQYF
-	TRBJ2-7	-	TRBV4-3	TGCGCCAGCAGCCAGGGGGACTCCTACGAGCAGTACTTC	CASSQGDSYEQYF
-	TRBJ2-1	-	TRBV11-3	TGTGCCAGCAGCCCTGTAGGGGGGAGCTCCTACAATGAGCAGTTCTTC	CASSPVGGSSYNEQFF
-	TRBJ2-2	-	TRBV30	TGTGCCTGGAGTGATATGGGGGTCAATACCGGGGAGCTGTTTTTT	CAWSDMGVNTGELFF
-	TRBJ2-5	-	TRBV9	TGTGCCAGCAGTGCAGAGGAGACCCAGTACTTC	CASSAEETQYF
-	TRBJ2-7	-	TRBV10-1	TGCGCCAGCAGTGCCAGGCCCTACATCTACGAGCAGTACTTC	CASSARPYIYEQYF
-	TRBJ2-6	-	TRBV6-5	TGTGCCAGCAGTTACTTGCCTTCTGGGGCCAACGTCCTGACTTTC	CASSYLPSGANVLTF
-	TRBJ1-3	-	TRBV7-2	TGTGCCAGCAGCTTAGCGTTCGGGGACTGGTCGAACACCATATATTTT	CASSLAFGDWSNTIYF
-	TRBJ2-7	-	TRBV6-5	TGTGCCAGCAGTTACGTGGGAGCGAGCTCCTACGAGCAGTACTTC	CASSYVGASSYEQYF
few	TRBJ1-2	-	TRBV4-1	TGCGCCAGCAGCCAAGATATGGGCCGGACCAATGGCTACACCTTC	CASSQDMGRTNGYTF
-	TRBJ1-1	-	TRBV19	TGTGCCAGTAGTATAAATCAGGGGAACACTGAAGCTTTCTTT	CASSINQGNTEAFF
-	TRBJ1-1	-	TRBV5-1	TGCGCCAGCAGCTTGGATGGTTTGGCTGAAGCTTTCTTT	CASSLDGLAEAFF
-	TRBJ1-1	TRBD1	TRBV5-6	TGTGCCAGCACCTTAGGACAGGTTATGAACACTGAAGCTTTCTTT	CASTLGQVMNTEAFF
-	TRBJ2-1	TRBD2	TRBV4-3	TGCGCCAGCAGCCAAGGGACTAGCGGGGGGGCCGGCAATGAGCAGTTCTTC	CASSQGTSGGAGNEQFF
once	TRBJ2-5	-	TRBV4-1	TGCGCCAGCAGCCAAGAGGCGGTTGCGGAGACCCAGTACTTC	CASSQEAVAETQYF
-	TRBJ2-5	TRBD2	TRBV6-1	TGTGCCAGCTCCAGGACTAGCGGGGGGCAAGAGACCCAGTACTTC	CASSRTSGGQETQYF
-	TRBJ2-5	-	TRBV10-3	TGTGCCATCAGTGGTGGCCTGGGGGTAGAGACCCAGTACTTC	CAISGGLGVETQYF
-	TRBJ2-3	-	TRBV5-4	TGTGCCAGCAGCTCCCCCGCCACTCCCACAGATACGCAGTATTTT	CASSSPATPTDTQYF
few	TRBJ2-3	-	TRBV20-1	TGCAGTGCTAGCGGCACAGATACGCAGTATTTT	CSASGTDTQYF
-	TRBJ2-1	-	TRBV7-6	TGTGCCAGCAGCCCTTTGTCTAGCAACAATGAGCAGTTCTTC	CASSPLSSNNEQFF
-	TRBJ1-4	-	TRBV29-1	TGCAGCGTTGAGGACAGAGATAATGAAAAACTGTTTTTT	CSVEDRDNEKLFF
once	TRBJ2-7	-	TRBV27	TGTGCCAGCAGTTTTCAGGGAGCCTCCTCCTACGAGCAGTACTTC	CASSFQGASSYEQYF
once	TRBJ2-5	TRBD2	TRBV7-3	TGTGCCAGCAGCTTAGCGGGAGGGCAAGAGACCCAGTACTTC	CASSLAGGQETQYF
-	TRBJ2-5	-	TRBV5-4	TGTGCCAGCAGTCAGGGAGCAATCTGGGAGAGCCAGTACTTC	CASSQGAIWESQYF
-	TRBJ2-1	TRBD2	TRBV27	TGTGCCAGCAGTTGGCTAGCGGGGCACTCCTACAATGAGCAGTTCTTC	CASSWLAGHSYNEQFF
-	TRBJ1-5	TRBD1	TRBV6-5	TGTGCCAGCAGAAAGACAGGGAGTAGCAATCAGCCCCAGCATTTT	CASRKTGSSNQPQHF